The following is a T cell receptor beta chain sequence with its context. The count of this clone is one. No cognate antigen has been identified for it. No base-level quality is on record; no much larger clone is a single base apart. These data come from a study of control samples from healthy donors and cancer patients (dated by TCRdb to 2020 to 2022). After removal of 6 bases from V and 3 bases from J, the junction retains 5 bases not matched to a gene. Measured from the cysteine to the phenylalanine, the CDR3 is 15 residues long. Just CDR3 DNA is preserved here, 45 bases in frame from base 1. CDR1 and CDR2 are drawn from the germline V gene: MDHEN, SYDVKM. The library was made by the immunoSEQ multiplex PCR assay. TCRdb limited this immuneACCESS table to in-frame rearrangements with V and J called. A share of clones is missing; checked studies link under half to unresolved V genes, and the rest is unexplained. The sample table lists 170,000 or so clones, around 93% of them with a count of one. The leading ten clones occupy roughly 1.5% of the sample.

This TCR derives from a man in his late teens or twenties in good health. The specimen was blood. The chain is encoded by TRBV28 joined to TRBJ2-1, with TRBD2 identical over 10 junction bases. The CDR3 region: CASRASGGDYNEQFF. The DNA reads as follows: TGTGCCAGCAGGGCTAGCGGGGGAGACTACAATGAGCAGTTCTTC.